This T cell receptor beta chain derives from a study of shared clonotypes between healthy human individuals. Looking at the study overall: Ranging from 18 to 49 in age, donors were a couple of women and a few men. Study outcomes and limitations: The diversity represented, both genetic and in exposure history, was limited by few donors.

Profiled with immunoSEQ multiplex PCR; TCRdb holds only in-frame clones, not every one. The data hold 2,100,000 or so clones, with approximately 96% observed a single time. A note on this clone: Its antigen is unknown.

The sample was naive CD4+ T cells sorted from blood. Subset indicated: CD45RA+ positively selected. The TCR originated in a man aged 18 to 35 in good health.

The CDR3 protein is CASSFRDGPWGEQYF. The CDR3 DNA sequence: TGTGCCAGCAGCTTTCGGGACGGACCTTGGGGCGAGCAGTACTTC. The chain uses TRBV7-8 and TRBJ2-7, with D possibly called TRBD1 or TRBD2 (5 bases each). V was shortened by 3 bases and J by 6 bases, with 18 bases between the two germline ends. CDR3 length equals 15 residues. CDR1 is SGHVS, CDR2 FQNEAQ, per germline. Full variable domain (missing parts from reference TRBV7-8 and TRBJ2-7): GAGVSQSPRYKVAKRGQDVALRCDPISGHVSLFWYQQALGQGPEFLTYFQNEAQLDKSGLPSDRFFAERPEGSVSTLKIQRTQQEDSAVYLCASSFRDGPWGEQYFGPGTRLTVT.